This is a list of T cell receptor beta chains from one sample in a study of OX40 agonist ivuxolimab in advanced cancers. Libraries were prepared by immunoSEQ multiplex PCR; TCRdb keeps only in-frame clonotypes and omits some of them. The sample holds 75,000 to 95,000 clones, 87% seen once. The input for sequencing was CD4+ or CD8+ T cells sorted from blood, taken in a trial of the OX40 agonist ivuxolimab. These TCRs come from an adult with an advanced solid tumor such as melanoma, head and neck, liver or kidney cancer. Each CDR3 is given without its conserved first and last residue. Expanded clones are given a class, and other clones once, few, many or no size at all.

V,size,CDR3
TRBV7-9,NA,ASSLGQGEGETQY
TRBV28,NA,ASSAWPFLD
TRBV11-3,NA,ASSLRSTDTQY
TRBV5-4,once,ASRQGSGVYGYT
TRBV19,NA,ASSTVAGDGNTIY
TRBV5-6,NA,ASSTGLAGVGTQY
TRBV29-1,NA,SVGVSTGGSNQPQH
TRBV30,NA,AWSRGLDGEGYT
TRBV10-2,NA,ASSKGLAGVYEQY
TRBV5-6,few,ASSLVGSNQPQH
TRBV5-1,NA,ASSLTVANYGYT
TRBV7-9,NA,ASSLGFRSTDTQY
TRBV11-3,NA,ASSLGTGNTIY
TRBV4-3,once,ASSPGGNGNTIY
TRBV7-9,NA,ASSLAGAGGYT
TRBV9,NA,ASSVEDRRGNTIY
TRBV18,once,AGSTGLQETQY
TRBV14,NA,ASSQVPTGAANEKLF
TRBV18,NA,ASSPIGDEQF
TRBV5-1,NA,ASSLTEPSYGYT
TRBV5-1,NA,ASSFLGSGANVLT
TRBV11-2,NA,ASSFRGIGANVLT
TRBV4-3,NA,ASSQDTATDTQY
TRBV5-4,NA,ASSVGQGDQPQH
TRBV6-5,medium-sized,ASSTRDRGRDEAF
TRBV5-1,NA,ASSGGTRREAF
TRBV19,NA,ASSISDRGRNEQY
TRBV2,NA,ASSFSSGGQETQY
TRBV10-2,NA,ASSENSPNGGELF
TRBV28,NA,ASSLRGEKLF
TRBV10-2,NA,ASSEISYGYT
TRBV4-3,NA,ASSQEAGGFSTDTQY
TRBV9,once,ASSRLGYSNQPQH
TRBV30,NA,AWSGLGKGSGELF
TRBV19,once,ASSRTGQSYNQPQH